One and the same sample provided the 30 T cell receptor beta chains below, sequenced in a study of shared clonotypes between healthy human individuals. Assay used: immunoSEQ multiplex PCR; TCRdb lists only in-frame clones, some missing. Seen here are 150,000 to 200,000 clones, 66% observed once, and the top ten hold less than 11%. Sequencing input: memory CD4+ T cells sorted from blood. Subset meaning: CD45RA-negative fraction. Receptors were obtained from a man aged 25 to 40 in good health.

The chain links TRBV7-2 to TRBJ2-1; 7 bases align to TRBD2. From germline, CDR1 is SGHTA and CDR2 FQGNSA. The trim removed 2 bases at V and 8 bases at J, leaving 9 bases unmatched. This CDR3 is built from 15 residues. The CDR3: CASSLIAGVLYEQFF. The CDR3 DNA reads TGTGCCAGCAGCTTAATTGCGGGAGTTCTTTATGAGCAGTTCTTC.

The chain employs TRBV7-2 and TRBJ2-7; D call uncertain. This CDR3 spans 13 amino acids. Looked up from germline, CDR1 is SGHTA and CDR2 is FQGNSA. Trimming left V 5 bases short and J 7 bases short, with 15 bases between. The CDR3 reads CASSLSLQQEQYF. The CDR3 DNA reads as TGTGCCAGCAGCCTCTCCCTCCAACAAGAGCAGTACTTC.

This rearrangement joins TRBV27 to TRBJ2-7; no clear D gene. Germline lookup yields CDR1 MNHEY and CDR2 SMNVEV (reference sequence). V gave up 5 bases and J gave up 1 base, with 9 bases separating them. There are 13 residues in the CDR3. The CDR3 DNA follows: TGTGCCAGCAGTCGTTTGGGTTCCTACGAGCAGTACTTC. Protein sequence: CASSRLGSYEQYF.

The chain couples TRBV5-4 to TRBJ1-1, with 8 positions matching TRBD1. Germline CDR1 SGHNT, CDR2 YYREEE (reference sequence). This CDR3 is 15 amino acids long. Unmatched junction bases numbered 6, after V lost 4 bases and J lost 1 base. This chain's CDR3 is CASSLTGGRNTEAFF. CDR3 sequence (DNA): TGTGCCAGCAGCCTCACAGGGGGGAGGAACACTGAAGCTTTCTTT. Drawing the rest from reference TRBV5-4 and TRBJ1-1, the complete variable domain is ETGVTQSPTHLIKTRGQQVTLRCSSQSGHNTVSWYQQALGQGPQFIFQYYREEENGRGNFPPRFSGLQFPNYSSELNVNALELDDSALYLCASSLTGGRNTEAFFGQGTRLTVV.

This clone was counted ten times or more. The chain links TRBV19 to TRBJ2-2; TRBD2 is a possible D gene (6 bases). The CDR3 covers 13 residues. Germline CDR1 and CDR2: LNHDA and SQIVND (reference sequence). The V end was cut by 5 bases, the J end by 7 bases, with 11 bases between. CDR3: CASSQVGGGELFF. CDR3 DNA sequence: TGTGCCAGTAGTCAAGTCGGGGGCGGGGAGCTGTTTTTT.

This clone was recorded a few times. The sample contains more than one DNA sequence encoding this CDR3. This chain connects TRBV20-1 to TRBJ2-5; D uncertain. V lost 2 bases and J 5 bases, leaving 6 bases between the germline ends. The CDR3 covers 11 residues. The germline CDR1 and CDR2 sequences are DFQATT and SNEGSKA (reference sequence). The CDR3 sequence is CSARTGETQYF. The CDR3 DNA is TGCAGTGCTAGAACTGGGGAGACCCAGTACTTC.

The V gene is TRBV18, the J gene TRBJ2-3; D uncertain. The CDR3 is 15 amino acids. CDR1 KGHSH and CDR2 LQKENI come from the germline V gene. V dropped 0 bases and J dropped 0 bases, with 7 bases sitting between them. The CDR3 region is CASSPPSLSTDTQYF. The CDR3 coding sequence is TGTGCCAGCTCACCACCTAGCCTTAGCACAGATACGCAGTATTTT.

Note on this clone: Other nucleotide sequences in the sample specify the same CDR3. The chain recombines TRBV9 with TRBJ2-1; 14 bases line up with TRBD2. The CDR3 covers 18 residues. Trimming removed 0 bases from V and 0 bases from J; junction bases left unmatched: 2. Germline CDR1 and CDR2: SGDLS and YYNGEE. The DNA for the CDR3 is TGTGCCAGCAGCGTAGGACTAGCGGGAGGGCCCTCCTACAATGAGCAGTTCTTC. It specifies CASSVGLAGGPSYNEQFF.

The chain recombines TRBV5-8 with TRBJ2-2, with D possibly matching TRBD1 (6 bases). Trimming stripped 1 base from V and 5 bases from J, with 12 bases between. This CDR3 is built from 15 residues. Germline lookup yields CDR1 SGHTS and CDR2 YDEGEE. The CDR3 loop is CASSLSGARTGELFF. The CDR3 DNA sequence: TGTGCCAGCAGCTTGTCAGGGGCTAGGACCGGGGAGCTGTTTTTT.

The chain joins TRBV5-1 to TRBJ2-2, with 7 positions matching TRBD1. After removal of 0 bases from V and 3 bases from J, the junction contained 2 bases not matched to a gene. This CDR3 is built from 15 residues. The V gene's germline CDR1 is SGHRS and CDR2 YFSETQ. CDR3 bases: TGCGCCAGCAGCTTGGTTCAGGGGGACACCGGGGAGCTGTTTTTT. Translation: CASSLVQGDTGELFF.

The V and J genes are TRBV30 and TRBJ2-5; TRBD1 matches at 7 bases. The CDR3 loop spans 12 amino acids. V trimming: 5 bases; J trimming: 5 bases; junction bases outside the gene matches: 5. Germline V gives CDR1 GTSNPN, CDR2 SVGIG (reference sequence). The CDR3 reads CAWSRGLETQYF. The CDR3 region has the DNA TGTGCCTGGTCAAGGGGGCTGGAGACCCAGTACTTC.

The chain links TRBV6-5 to TRBJ1-1, with D unresolved. Deletions cut 0 bases from V and 0 bases from J, with 8 bases between. Germline loops: CDR1 MNHEY, CDR2 SVGAGI. CDR3 size: 15 residues. The CDR3 DNA sequence: TGTGCCAGCAGTTACTCTACGGGATTGAACACTGAAGCTTTCTTT. Its protein is CASSYSTGLNTEAFF.

This chain connects TRBV9 to TRBJ2-1; 12 nucleotides align to TRBD2. Trimming removed 0 bases from V and 2 bases from J; junction bases left unmatched: 3. Germline loops: CDR1 SGDLS, CDR2 YYNGEE. The CDR3 consists of 17 residues. This CDR3 reads CASSVGSSGRAYNEQFF. DNA of the CDR3: TGTGCCAGCAGCGTAGGGTCTAGCGGGAGGGCCTACAATGAGCAGTTCTTC. Full variable domain (outside the CDR3, taken from reference TRBV9 and TRBJ2-1): DSGVTQTPKHLITATGQRVTLRCSPRSGDLSVYWYQQSLDQGLQFLIQYYNGEERAKGNILERFSAQQFPDLHSELNLSSLELGDSALYFCASSVGSSGRAYNEQFFGPGTRLTVL.

This clone was detected once. V is TRBV28 and J is TRBJ2-1; D not resolved. The CDR3 runs 12 residues. Germline-derived CDR1 and CDR2 are MDHEN and SYDVKM. V was shortened by 10 bases and J by 0 bases, with 7 bases between the two germline ends. The DNA of the CDR3 is TGTGCCACACGCGGCTCCTACAATGAGCAGTTCTTC. Residues: CATRGSYNEQFF.

This clone has just a few counts. The chain recombines TRBV7-9 with TRBJ2-1; D may be TRBD2 (6 bases). This CDR3 has 16 residues. V lost 6 bases and J lost 4, with 19 bases in between. CDR1 is SEHNR, CDR2 FQNEAQ, per germline (reference sequence). The CDR3 DNA reads as TGTGCCAGCAGGGGATCCACTAGCCCCCATTACAATGAGCAGTTCTTC. Translation: CASRGSTSPHYNEQFF.

The gene calls are TRBV2 and TRBJ2-5, with 10 bases aligning to TRBD2. There are 14 residues in the CDR3. Germline lookup yields CDR1 SNHLY and CDR2 FYNNEI. V lost 6 bases and J lost 2; bases outside the gene matches: 3. The CDR3: CASRLAGHQETQYF. For the CDR3, the DNA is TGTGCCAGCAGACTAGCGGGACATCAAGAGACCCAGTACTTC.

Only a few counts were recorded for this clone. V usage is TRBV2 and J usage is TRBJ2-2; D uncertain. V was trimmed by 8 bases and J by 7 bases, leaving 11 bases between them. Looked up from germline, CDR1 is SNHLY and CDR2 is FYNNEI. There are 12 residues in the CDR3. CDR3 nucleotide sequence: TGTGCCAGCTGCTTGGATGGCGGGGAGCTGTTTTTT. Its translation is CASCLDGGELFF.

The V gene is TRBV2, the J gene TRBJ2-7; 7 nucleotides line up with TRBD2. CDR1 is SNHLY and CDR2 is FYNNEI in the germline V gene. CDR3 length equals 13 residues. J was trimmed by 3 bases and V by 9 bases; bases with no gene match: 8. The CDR3 here is CASGPWGGYEQYF. In DNA form, the CDR3 reads TGTGCCAGTGGACCGTGGGGGGGCTACGAGCAGTACTTC.

This sequence joins TRBV5-8 and TRBJ2-7; 7 nucleotides agree with TRBD1. The CDR3 is 15 residues long. The germline CDR1 and CDR2 sequences are SGHTS and YDEGEE. V lost 0 bases and J lost 2; bases outside the gene matches: 5. CDR3 protein: CASSLGTGPPYEQYF. CDR3 sequence (DNA): TGTGCCAGCAGCTTGGGGACAGGCCCACCCTACGAGCAGTACTTC.

The chain has TRBV5-1 and TRBJ2-7; no reliable D call. This CDR3 comprises 14 residues. V was pared by 1 base and J by 3 bases, with 11 bases between. Germline V gene sequence: CDR1 SGHRS, CDR2 YFSETQ. The CDR3 DNA follows: TGCGCCAGCAGCTTGAAGGTTGGAGTCTACGAGCAGTACTTC. Encoded protein: CASSLKVGVYEQYF.

The rearrangement links TRBV6-6 to TRBJ1-4, with D hard to call. V lost 3 bases and J 0 bases, leaving 8 bases between the germline ends. CDR3 length equals 15 residues. The germline V gene has CDR1 MNHNY and CDR2 SVGAGI (reference sequence). The CDR3 DNA reads as TGTGCCAGCAGTTATTTATCATCAACTAATGAAAAACTGTTTTTT. Translated, it gives CASSYLSSTNEKLFF.

This chain connects TRBV15 to TRBJ2-1; D is ambiguous. The ends were cut back, 6 bases at V and 5 bases at J, with 17 bases in the middle. CDR3 length equals 15 residues. From germline, CDR1 is LNHNV and CDR2 YYDKDF (reference sequence). The CDR3: CATSPGPRENNEQFF. The CDR3 region has the DNA TGTGCCACCAGTCCCGGCCCAAGGGAAAACAATGAGCAGTTCTTC.

This chain links TRBV30 with TRBJ1-5, with a possible D match to TRBD1 (5 bases). The CDR3 spans 14 residues. Germline V gene lookup returns CDR1 GTSNPN and CDR2 SVGIG (reference sequence). Trimming pared 0 bases from V and 6 bases from J, leaving 12 bases between. CDR3 nucleotide sequence: TGTGCCTGGAGTGTGGGGCAGCACGGTCAGCCCCAGCATTTT. It is translated as CAWSVGQHGQPQHF.

The chain carries TRBV5-1 and TRBJ1-1, with 10 bases aligning to TRBD1. Germline-derived CDR1 and CDR2 are SGHRS and YFSETQ. Losses at the gene ends were 3 bases for V and 1 base for J; bases not matched to a gene: 6. This CDR3 comprises 16 residues. The CDR3 here is CASSWRGQGTNTEAFF. The CDR3 DNA reads TGCGCCAGCAGCTGGAGGGGACAGGGGACGAACACTGAAGCTTTCTTT.

The chain combines TRBV5-1 with TRBJ2-1, with 8 bases matching TRBD2. CDR1 and CDR2 (germline): SGHRS, YFSETQ. V lost 2 bases, J lost 5 bases, and 6 bases stayed unmatched. The CDR3 runs 15 residues. The CDR3 bases are TGCGCCAGCAGCTTCACGGGAGGGCCGAACAATGAGCAGTTCTTC. It is translated as CASSFTGGPNNEQFF.

This clone was observed a few times. V is TRBV6-1 and J is TRBJ2-7, with 7 bases lining up with TRBD1. The CDR3 spans 14 residues. Germline V lookup: CDR1 MNHNS, CDR2 SASEGT. J lost 10 bases, V lost 2 bases, and 11 bases had no gene match. In DNA form, the CDR3 reads TGTGCCAGCAGTGAAATGGGACAGATCAAATCACAGTACTTC. It is translated as CASSEMGQIKSQYF.

The chain joins TRBV4-3 to TRBJ1-2, with D possibly matching TRBD1 (5 bases). Trimming stripped 0 bases from V and 8 bases from J, with 13 bases between. Germline loops: CDR1 LGHNA, CDR2 YSLEER. The CDR3 covers 14 residues. The CDR3 region is CASSQDRGEEGYTF. DNA for the CDR3: TGCGCCAGCAGCCAAGATCGAGGGGAGGAGGGCTACACCTTC.

V and J are TRBV11-2 and TRBJ2-7, with D perhaps TRBD2 (6 bases). Trimming left V 4 bases short and J 3 bases short, with 7 bases between. CDR1 and CDR2 from the germline V gene are SGHAT and FQNNGV. This CDR3 has 12 residues. The CDR3 loop is CASSSGGYEQYF. CDR3 sequence (DNA): TGTGCCAGCAGCTCCGGGGGCTACGAGCAGTACTTC.

The chain couples TRBV28 to TRBJ2-7; tentatively, D is TRBD2 (6 bases). CDR3 length: 14 residues. Between the trimmed V and J ends, which lost 4 bases and 2 bases, there was a span of 12 bases. CDR1 is MDHEN and CDR2 is SYDVKM in the germline V gene. The CDR3 sequence is CASSSPGVTYEQYF. The CDR3 nucleotides read TGTGCCAGCAGTTCACCGGGAGTAACCTACGAGCAGTACTTC.

Details on this clone: Different DNA sequences within this sample yield the same CDR3. V usage is TRBV5-1 and J usage is TRBJ2-7; D gene uncertain. This CDR3 contains 13 residues. The germline V gene has CDR1 SGHRS and CDR2 YFSETQ. Trimming removed 0 bases from V and 3 bases from J, with 7 bases in between. DNA for the CDR3: TGCGCCAGCAGCTTGGACAGCCTCTACGAGCAGTACTTC. This gives the protein CASSLDSLYEQYF.